This T cell receptor (beta chain) was recovered during a study of T-cell reconstitution after alpha-beta-depleted transplantation in children. The table lists this clonotype with a few counts. The CDR3 length is 12 residues. V was pared by 0 bases and J by 4 bases, with 6 bases between. Germline lookup yields CDR1 DFQATT and CDR2 SNEGSKA (reference sequence). Using unique molecular identifiers, the investigators prepared the TCRbeta library. TCRdb re-derived calls from the PCR reads in MiXCR, one entry per CDR3 protein. Among around 370,000 distinct CDR3 sequences listed, around a tenth were seen once.

The chain uses TRBV20-1 and TRBJ2-5, with no clear D. Sequenced here: PBMCs from the stem cell graft donor, sampled from the stem cell graft. This TCR came from a human donor who donated a stem cell graft to a child with acute lymphoblastic leukemia. DNA of the CDR3: TGCAGTGCTAGAGACAATTTAGAGACCCAGTACTTC. Its protein product is CSARDNLETQYF.